Given below is one T cell receptor beta chain in context. This sample was included in a study of blood T cell repertoires in COVID-19. Data came from immunoSEQ multiplex PCR; TCRdb stores just in-frame clones and leaves some out. The sample lists 90,000 to 95,000 clones, more than 75% occurring once. V was shortened by 4 bases and J by 2 bases, with 5 bases between the two germline ends. Germline values: CDR1 DFQATT, CDR2 SNEGSKA (reference sequence). The CDR3 length is 11 residues. This rearrangement joins TRBV20-1 to TRBJ2-5; D is unclear. This clonotype was obtained from a woman older than 75 with active COVID-19. The material sequenced was peripheral blood. CDR3 in DNA: TGCAGTGCTATGAGACAAGAGACCCAGTACTTC. It encodes CSAMRQETQYF.